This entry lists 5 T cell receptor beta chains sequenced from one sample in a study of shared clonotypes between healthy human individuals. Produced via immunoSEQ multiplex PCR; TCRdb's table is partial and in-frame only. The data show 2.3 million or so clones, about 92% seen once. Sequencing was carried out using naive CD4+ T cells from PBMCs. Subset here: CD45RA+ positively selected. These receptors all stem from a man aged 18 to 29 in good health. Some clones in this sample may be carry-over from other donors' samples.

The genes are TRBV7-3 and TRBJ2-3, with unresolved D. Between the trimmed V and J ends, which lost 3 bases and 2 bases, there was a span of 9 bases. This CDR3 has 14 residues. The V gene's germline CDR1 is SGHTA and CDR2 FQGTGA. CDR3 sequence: CASSFRANTDTQYF. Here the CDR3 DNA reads TGTGCCAGCAGCTTCCGGGCCAACACAGATACGCAGTATTTT.

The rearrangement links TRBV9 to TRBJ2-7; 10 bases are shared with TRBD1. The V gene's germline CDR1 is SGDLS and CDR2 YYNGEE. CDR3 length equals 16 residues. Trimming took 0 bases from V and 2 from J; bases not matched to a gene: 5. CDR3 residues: CASSVGRDRGTYEQYF. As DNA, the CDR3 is TGTGCCAGCAGCGTAGGAAGGGACAGGGGTACCTACGAGCAGTACTTC.

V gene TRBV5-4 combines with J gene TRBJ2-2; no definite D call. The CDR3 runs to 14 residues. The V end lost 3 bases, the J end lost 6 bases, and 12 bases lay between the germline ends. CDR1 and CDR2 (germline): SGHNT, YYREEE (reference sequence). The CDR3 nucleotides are TGTGCCAGCAGCTCCACCACGACTCCCGGGGAGCTGTTTTTT. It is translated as CASSSTTTPGELFF.

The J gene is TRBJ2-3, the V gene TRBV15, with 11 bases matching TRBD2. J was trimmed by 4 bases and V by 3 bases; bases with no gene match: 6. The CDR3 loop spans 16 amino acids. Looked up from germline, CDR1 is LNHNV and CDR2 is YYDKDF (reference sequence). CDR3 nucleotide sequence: TGTGCCACCAGCAGCCAACTAGCGGGAGTATCAGATACGCAGTATTTT. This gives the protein CATSSQLAGVSDTQYF.

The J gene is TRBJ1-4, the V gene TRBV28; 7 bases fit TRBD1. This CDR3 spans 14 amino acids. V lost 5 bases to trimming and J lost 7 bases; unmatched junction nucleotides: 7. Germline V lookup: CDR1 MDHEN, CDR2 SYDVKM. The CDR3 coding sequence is TGTGCCAGCAGTGGGACAGCGTTGGGTGAAAAACTGTTTTTT. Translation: CASSGTALGEKLFF.